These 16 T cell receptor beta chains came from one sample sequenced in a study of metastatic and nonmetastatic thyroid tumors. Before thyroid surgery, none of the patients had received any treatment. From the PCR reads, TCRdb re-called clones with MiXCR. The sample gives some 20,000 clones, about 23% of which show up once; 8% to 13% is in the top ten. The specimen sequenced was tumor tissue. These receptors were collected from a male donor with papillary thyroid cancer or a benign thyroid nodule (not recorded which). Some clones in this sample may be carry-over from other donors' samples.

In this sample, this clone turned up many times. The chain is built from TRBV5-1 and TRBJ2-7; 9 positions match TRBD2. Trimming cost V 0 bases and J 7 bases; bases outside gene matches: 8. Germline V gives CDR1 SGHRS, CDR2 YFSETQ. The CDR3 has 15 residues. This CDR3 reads CASSLVSSGMGEQYF. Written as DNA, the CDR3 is TGCGCCAGCAGCTTGGTGTCTAGCGGGATGGGGGAGCAGTACTTC.

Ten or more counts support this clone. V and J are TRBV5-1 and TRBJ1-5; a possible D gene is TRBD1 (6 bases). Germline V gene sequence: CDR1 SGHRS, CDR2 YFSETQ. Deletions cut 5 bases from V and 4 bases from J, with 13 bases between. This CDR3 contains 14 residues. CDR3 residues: CASRGGLGNQPQHF. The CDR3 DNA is TGCGCCAGCAGGGGGGGCTTGGGAAATCAGCCCCAGCATTTT.

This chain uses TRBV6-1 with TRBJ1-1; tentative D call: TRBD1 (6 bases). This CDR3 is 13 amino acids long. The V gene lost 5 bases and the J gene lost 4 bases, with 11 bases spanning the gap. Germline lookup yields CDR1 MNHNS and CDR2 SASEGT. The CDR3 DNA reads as TGTGCCAGCAGTAAACAGGGAAGCACTGAAGCTTTCTTT. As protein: CASSKQGSTEAFF.

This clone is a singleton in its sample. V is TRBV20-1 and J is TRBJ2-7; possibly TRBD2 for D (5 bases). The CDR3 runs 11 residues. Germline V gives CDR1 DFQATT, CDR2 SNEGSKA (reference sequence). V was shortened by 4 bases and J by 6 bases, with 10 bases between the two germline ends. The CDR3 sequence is CSAKNAGEQYF. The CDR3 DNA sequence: TGCAGTGCTAAGAACGCGGGCGAGCAGTACTTC.

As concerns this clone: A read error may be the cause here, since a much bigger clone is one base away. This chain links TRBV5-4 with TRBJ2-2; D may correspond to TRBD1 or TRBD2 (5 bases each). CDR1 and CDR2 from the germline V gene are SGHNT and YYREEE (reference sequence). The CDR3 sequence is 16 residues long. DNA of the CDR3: TGTGCCAGCAGCTTGAGGGGAGTCCTAGGCACCCGGGAGCTGTTTTTT. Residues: CASSLRGVLGTRELFF.

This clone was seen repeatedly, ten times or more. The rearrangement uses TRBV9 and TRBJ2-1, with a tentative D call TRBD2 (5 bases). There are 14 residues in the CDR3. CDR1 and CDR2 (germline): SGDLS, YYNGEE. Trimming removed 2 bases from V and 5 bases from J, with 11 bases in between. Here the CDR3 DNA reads TGTGCCAGCAGCGTTACTAGACTCAACAATGAGCAGTTCTTC. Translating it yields CASSVTRLNNEQFF. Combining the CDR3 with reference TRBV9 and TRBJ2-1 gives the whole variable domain DSGVTQTPKHLITATGQRVTLRCSPRSGDLSVYWYQQSLDQGLQFLIQYYNGEERAKGNILERFSAQQFPDLHSELNLSSLELGDSALYFCASSVTRLNNEQFFGPGTRLTVL.

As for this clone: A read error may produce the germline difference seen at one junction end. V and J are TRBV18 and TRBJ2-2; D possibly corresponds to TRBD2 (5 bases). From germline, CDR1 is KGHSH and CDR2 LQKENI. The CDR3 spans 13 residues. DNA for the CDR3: TGTGCCATCTCACCACAGCACACCGGGGAGCTGTTTTTC. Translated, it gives CAISPQHTGELFF.

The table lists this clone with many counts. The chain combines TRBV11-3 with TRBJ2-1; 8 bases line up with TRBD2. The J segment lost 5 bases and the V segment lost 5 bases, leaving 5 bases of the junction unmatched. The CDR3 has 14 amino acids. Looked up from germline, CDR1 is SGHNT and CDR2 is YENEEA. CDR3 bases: TGTGCCAGCAGCAAAGGACTAGCAGACAATGAGCAGTTCTTC. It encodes CASSKGLADNEQFF.

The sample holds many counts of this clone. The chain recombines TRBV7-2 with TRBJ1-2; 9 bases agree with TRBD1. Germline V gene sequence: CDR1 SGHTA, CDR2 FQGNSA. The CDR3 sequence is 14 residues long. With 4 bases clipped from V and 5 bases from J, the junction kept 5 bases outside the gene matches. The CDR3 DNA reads TGTGCCAGCAGCTCGGACAGGGGAGGATATGGCTACACCTTC. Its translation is CASSSDRGGYGYTF. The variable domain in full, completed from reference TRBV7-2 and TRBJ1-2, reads GAGVSQSPSNKVTEKGKDVELRCDPISGHTALYWYRQSLGQGLEFLIYFQGNSAPDKSGLPSDRFSAERTGGSVSTLTIQRTQQEDSAVYLCASSSDRGGYGYTFGSGTRLTVV.

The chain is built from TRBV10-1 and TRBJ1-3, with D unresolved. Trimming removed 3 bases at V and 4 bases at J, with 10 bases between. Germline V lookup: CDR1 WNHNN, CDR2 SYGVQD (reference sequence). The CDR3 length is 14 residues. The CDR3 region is CASSDSRSGNTIYF. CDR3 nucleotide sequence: TGCGCCAGCAGTGATTCCAGGAGCGGAAACACCATATATTTT.

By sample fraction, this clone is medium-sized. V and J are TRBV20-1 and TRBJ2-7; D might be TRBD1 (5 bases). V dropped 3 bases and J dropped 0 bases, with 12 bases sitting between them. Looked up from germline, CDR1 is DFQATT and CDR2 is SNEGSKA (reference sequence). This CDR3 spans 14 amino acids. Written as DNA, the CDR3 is TGCAGTGCTAGGCCTTGGGGCTACTCCTACGAGCAGTACTTC. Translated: CSARPWGYSYEQYF.

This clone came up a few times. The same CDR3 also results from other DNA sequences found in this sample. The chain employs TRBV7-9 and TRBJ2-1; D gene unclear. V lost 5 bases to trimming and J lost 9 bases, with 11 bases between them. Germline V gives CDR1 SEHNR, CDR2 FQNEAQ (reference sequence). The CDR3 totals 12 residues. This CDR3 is CASSPLVREQFF. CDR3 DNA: TGTGCCAGCAGCCCTCTTGTGCGTGAGCAGTTCTTC. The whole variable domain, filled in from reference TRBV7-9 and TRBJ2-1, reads DTGVSQNPRHKITKRGQNVTFRCDPISEHNRLYWYRQTLGQGPEFLTYFQNEAQLEKSRLLSDRFSAERPKGSFSTLEIQRTEQGDSAMYLCASSPLVREQFFGPGTRLTVL.

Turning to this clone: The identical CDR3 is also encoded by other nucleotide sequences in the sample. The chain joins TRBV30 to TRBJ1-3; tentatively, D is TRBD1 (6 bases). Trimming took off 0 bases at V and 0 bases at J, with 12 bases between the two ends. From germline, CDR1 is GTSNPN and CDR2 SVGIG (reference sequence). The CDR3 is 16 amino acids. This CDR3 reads CAWSVRGLLSGNTIYF. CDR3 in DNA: TGTGCCTGGAGTGTACGGGGGCTGCTCTCTGGAAACACCATATATTTT. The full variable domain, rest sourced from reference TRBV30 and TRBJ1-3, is SQTIHQWPATLVQPVGSPLSLECTVEGTSNPNLYWYRQAAGRGLQLLFYSVGIGQISSEVPQNLSASRPQDRQFILSSKKLLLSDSGFYLCAWSVRGLLSGNTIYFGEGSWLTVV.

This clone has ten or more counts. For the CDR3, the DNA is TGTGCCAGCAGTTTTTTGGGACTGACGAAAGAGACCCAGTACTTC. As protein: CASSFLGLTKETQYF. V is TRBV28 and J is TRBJ2-5, with D maybe TRBD2 (6 bases). Trimming removed 3 bases at V and 3 bases at J, with 14 bases between. Germline assignment: CDR1 MDHEN and CDR2 SYDVKM. The CDR3 length is 15 residues.

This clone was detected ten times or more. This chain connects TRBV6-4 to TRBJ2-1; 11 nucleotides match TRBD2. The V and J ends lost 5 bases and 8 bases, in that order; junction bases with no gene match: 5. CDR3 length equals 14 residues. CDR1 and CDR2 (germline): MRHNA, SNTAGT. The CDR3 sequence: CASSPGTSGDEQFF. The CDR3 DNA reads TGTGCCAGCAGTCCCGGGACTAGCGGTGATGAGCAGTTCTTC.

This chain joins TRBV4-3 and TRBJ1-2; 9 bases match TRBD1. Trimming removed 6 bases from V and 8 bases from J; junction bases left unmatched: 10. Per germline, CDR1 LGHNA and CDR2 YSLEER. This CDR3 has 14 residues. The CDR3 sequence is CASSHDRGSGGYTF. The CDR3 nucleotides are TGCGCCAGCAGTCATGACAGGGGGTCAGGGGGCTACACCTTC.